The 19 T cell receptor beta chains below all came from one sample that was sequenced in a study of post-analysis software for immune sequencing data. Study conclusions and caveats: Among roughly five TRBV segments more frequent in patients than controls were TRBV5-6, TRBV5-1 and TRBV20-1.

Each TCR beta cDNA library carried unique molecular identifiers. TCRdb re-called the PCR reads with MiXCR, one entry per CDR3 protein. The table shows about 820,000 distinct CDR3 sequences, with around 50% occurring only once. Their antigen targets remain unknown. Source material: blood. These receptors were obtained from a girl aged 10 to 17 with multiple sclerosis.

This clonotype turned up a few times. The chain employs TRBV20-1 and TRBJ2-5, with a possible D match to TRBD2 (6 bases). Per germline, CDR1 DFQATT and CDR2 SNEGSKA (reference sequence). This CDR3 contains 13 residues. V lost 3 bases, J lost 6 bases, and 14 bases lay in between. Here the CDR3 DNA reads TGCAGTGCTAGTCTGCAGGGAGGACAGACCCAGTACTTC. Translation: CSASLQGGQTQYF.

This CDR3 is CASSLAGAEPTIHEQYF. The CDR3 DNA sequence: TGTGCCAGCAGCTTAGCGGGGGCAGAGCCAACTATCCACGAGCAGTACTTC. The V gene is TRBV7-6, the J gene TRBJ2-7, with D possibly being TRBD1 (6 bases). Germline CDR1 SGHVS, CDR2 FNYEAQ. The CDR3 covers 17 residues. The germline V and J ends were trimmed by 0 bases and 5 bases, with 20 bases remaining between them. Full variable domain (remainder filled in from reference TRBV7-6 and TRBJ2-7): GAGVSQSPRYKVTKRGQDVALRCDPISGHVSLYWYRQALGQGPEFLTYFNYEAQQDKSGLPNDRFSAERPEGSISTLTIQRTEQRDSAMYRCASSLAGAEPTIHEQYFGPGTRLTVT.

The J gene is TRBJ2-7, the V gene TRBV12-3 or TRBV12-4, with TRBD2 matching over 7 bases. CDR3 length: 13 residues. V was pared by 2 bases and J by 6 bases, with 4 bases of the junction left unmatched. This chain's CDR3 is CASSLTSVTEQYF. DNA of the CDR3: TGTGCCAGCAGTTTAACTAGCGTAACCGAGCAGTACTTC.

The chain has TRBV25-1 and TRBJ1-2; 8 bases agree with TRBD1. Trimming removed 2 bases from V and 3 bases from J; junction bases left unmatched: 2. This CDR3 comprises 14 residues. Germline V gene lookup returns CDR1 MGHDK and CDR2 SYGVNS. CDR3 nucleotide sequence: TGTGCCAGCAGTGAAGGGACAGGCTACTATGGCTACACCTTC. It codes for CASSEGTGYYGYTF.

The chain couples TRBV6-5 to TRBJ2-1; 9 bases are shared with TRBD2. CDR1 is MNHEY, CDR2 SVGAGI, per germline. The V gene end was trimmed by 0 bases and the J gene end by 0 bases; junction bases not matched to a gene: 6. The CDR3 loop spans 18 amino acids. The CDR3 region is CASSYSTSGPYSYNEQFF. The CDR3 region has the DNA TGTGCCAGCAGTTACTCAACTAGCGGGCCTTACTCCTACAATGAGCAGTTCTTC.

This chain connects TRBV9 to TRBJ2-7, with D unclear. Trimming stripped 0 bases from V and 2 bases from J, with 9 bases between. Germline CDR1 is SGDLS and CDR2 is YYNGEE. The CDR3 has 14 residues. This CDR3 is CASSVDYFAYEQYF. The CDR3 DNA is TGTGCCAGCAGCGTAGACTACTTTGCCTACGAGCAGTACTTC.

This clonotype turned up a few times. The V gene is TRBV12-3 or TRBV12-4, the J gene TRBJ2-7, with TRBD2 as a possible D gene (6 bases). V lost 5 bases and J lost 6, with 20 bases in between. The CDR3 is made up of 15 amino acids. CDR3 bases: TGTGCCAGCAGTGGGGGGACCCCCATCCTGTCCGAGCAGTACTTC. Its protein product is CASSGGTPILSEQYF.

The chain employs TRBV29-1 and TRBJ2-7, with 7 bases fitting TRBD2. In germline, CDR1 is SQVTM, CDR2 ANQGSEA. J was trimmed by 1 base and V by 6 bases; bases with no gene match: 6. The CDR3 covers 13 residues. CDR3 sequence reads: CSVWGGGSYEQYF. CDR3 DNA: TGCAGCGTATGGGGGGGTGGATCCTACGAGCAGTACTTC.

This clonotype has just a few counts. The rearrangement uses TRBV5-1 and TRBJ1-1, with D maybe TRBD1 (5 bases). Germline-derived CDR1 and CDR2 are SGHRS and YFSETQ. The CDR3 covers 14 residues. V was cut by 4 bases and J by 5 bases, with 15 bases left in between. CDR3 DNA: TGCGCCAGCAGCGATCAGGGCCTCCTTACTGAAGCTTTCTTT. Its protein product is CASSDQGLLTEAFF.

J is TRBJ2-5 and V is TRBV20-1, with 8 positions matching TRBD2. V dropped 4 bases and J dropped 5; count of bases not matched to a gene: 9. This CDR3 comprises 14 residues. Per the germline V gene, CDR1 is DFQATT and CDR2 is SNEGSKA (reference sequence). CDR3 bases: TGCAGTGCTAAGGGCAGTAGCGGGACCGAGACCCAGTACTTC. Encoded protein: CSAKGSSGTETQYF.

This clonotype occurred a few times. The chain has TRBV28 and TRBJ2-4; D is possibly TRBD2 (6 bases). V was shortened by 3 bases and J by 13 bases, with 13 bases between the two germline ends. The CDR3 extends over 12 amino acids. CDR1 and CDR2 from the germline V gene are MDHEN and SYDVKM. CDR3 loop: CASSFGFREQYF. CDR3 nucleotides: TGTGCCAGCAGTTTTGGTTTCCGGGAGCAGTACTTC.

This chain links TRBV4-2 with TRBJ2-4, with D perhaps TRBD1 (6 bases). The V end lost 5 bases, the J end lost 13 bases, and 24 bases lay between the germline ends. CDR1 and CDR2 (germline): LGHNA, YNFKEQ. This CDR3 comprises 15 residues. The CDR3 DNA reads TGTGCCAGCAGCTACGAGACAGGCGGCCTGGGGGAGCAGTACTTC. Translation gives CASSYETGGLGEQYF.

Worth noting for this clonotype: The junction and the germline gene differ at one end; a read error may be behind it. This chain connects TRBV12-3 or TRBV12-4 to TRBJ1-2, with D tentatively TRBD1 (5 bases). This CDR3 has 13 amino acids. In DNA form, the CDR3 reads TGTGCCAGCAGTCCGGGACTAATCTATGACTACACCTTC. It codes for CASSPGLIYDYTF.

V gene TRBV20-1 combines with J gene TRBJ1-5; D is uncertain. Between the trimmed V and J ends, which lost 3 bases and 2 bases, there was a span of 8 bases. CDR1 is DFQATT and CDR2 is SNEGSKA in the germline V gene (reference sequence). There are 13 residues in the CDR3. The CDR3, as DNA: TGCAGTGCTAGTAGTGAGGGCAATCAGCCCCAGCATTTT. The encoded protein is CSASSEGNQPQHF.

The CDR3 protein is CASSEWASYGYTF. CDR3 nucleotide sequence: TGCGCCAGCAGTGAGTGGGCAAGCTATGGCTACACCTTC. This chain links TRBV10-2 with TRBJ1-2, with D unclear. V was clipped by 1 base and J by 4 bases, with 7 bases between them. This CDR3 has 13 amino acids. The germline CDR1 and CDR2 sequences are WSHSY and SAAADI.

This clonotype appeared a single time. The chain has TRBV12-3 or TRBV12-4 and TRBJ2-5, with 13 nucleotides matching TRBD2. The J call is in doubt because the DNA end fits TRBJ2-7 better. The CDR3 has 18 residues. CDR3 sequence reads: CASSFRPLLAGGPYEQYF. The CDR3 DNA follows: TGTGCCAGCAGTTTTCGTCCACTACTAGCGGGGGGGCCTTACGAGCAGTACTTC.

The V and J genes are TRBV6-2 or TRBV6-3 and TRBJ1-5; TRBD1 is a possible D gene (5 bases). The CDR3 extends over 15 amino acids. Trimming took off 6 bases at V and 2 bases at J, with 14 bases between the two ends. The germline CDR1 and CDR2 sequences are MNHEY and SVGEGT. The CDR3 sequence: CASSQTPGGNQPQHF. Here the CDR3 DNA reads TGTGCCAGCAGCCAGACACCGGGGGGCAATCAGCCCCAGCATTTT.

The rearrangement links TRBV6-4 to TRBJ2-1; D may be TRBD1 or TRBD2 (5 bases each). Trimming took off 2 bases at V and 10 bases at J, with 12 bases between the two ends. The CDR3 has 13 residues. Germline assignment: CDR1 MRHNA and CDR2 SNTAGT. CDR3 protein: CASSDLAGGEQFF. The CDR3 region has the DNA TGTGCCAGCAGTGACCTGGCTGGGGGAGAGCAGTTCTTC.

The chain joins TRBV29-1 to TRBJ2-6; D gene unclear. CDR1 is SQVTM, CDR2 ANQGSEA, per germline. Trimming took off 2 bases at V and 1 base at J, with 9 bases between the two ends. The CDR3 has 15 residues. The CDR3 nucleotides read TGCAGCGTTGAACAAACAGTGTCTGGGGCCAACGTCCTGACTTTC. This gives the protein CSVEQTVSGANVLTF.